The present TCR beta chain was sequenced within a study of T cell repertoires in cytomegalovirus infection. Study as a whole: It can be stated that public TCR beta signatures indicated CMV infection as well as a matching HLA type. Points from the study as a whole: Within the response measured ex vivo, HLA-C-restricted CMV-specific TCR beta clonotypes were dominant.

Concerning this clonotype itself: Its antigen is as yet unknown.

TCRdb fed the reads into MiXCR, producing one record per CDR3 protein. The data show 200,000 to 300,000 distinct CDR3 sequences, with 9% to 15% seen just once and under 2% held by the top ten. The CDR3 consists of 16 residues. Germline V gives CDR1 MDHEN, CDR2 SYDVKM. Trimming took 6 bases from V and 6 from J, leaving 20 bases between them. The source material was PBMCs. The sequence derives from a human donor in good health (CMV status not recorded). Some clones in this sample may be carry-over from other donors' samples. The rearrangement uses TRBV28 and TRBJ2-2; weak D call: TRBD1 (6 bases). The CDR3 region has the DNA TGTGCCAGCAGCCCCCCGGTGGCAGGGGTTGCCGGGGAGCTGTTTTTT. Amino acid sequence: CASSPPVAGVAGELFF.